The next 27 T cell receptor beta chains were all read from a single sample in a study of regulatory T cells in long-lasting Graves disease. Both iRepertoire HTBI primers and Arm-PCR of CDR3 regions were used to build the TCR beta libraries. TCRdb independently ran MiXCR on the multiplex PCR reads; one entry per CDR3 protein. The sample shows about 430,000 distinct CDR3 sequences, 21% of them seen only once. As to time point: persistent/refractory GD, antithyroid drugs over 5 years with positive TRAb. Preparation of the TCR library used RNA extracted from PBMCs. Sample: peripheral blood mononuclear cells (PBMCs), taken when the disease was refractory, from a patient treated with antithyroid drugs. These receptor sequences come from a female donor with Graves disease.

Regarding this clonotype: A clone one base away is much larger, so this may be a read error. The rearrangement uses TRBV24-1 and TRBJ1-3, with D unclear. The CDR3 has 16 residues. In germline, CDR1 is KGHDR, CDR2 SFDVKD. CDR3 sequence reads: CATSPSDAGPGTTIYF. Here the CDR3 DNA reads TGTGCCACCAGTCCATCGGACGCCGGACCTGGAACCACCATATATTTT.

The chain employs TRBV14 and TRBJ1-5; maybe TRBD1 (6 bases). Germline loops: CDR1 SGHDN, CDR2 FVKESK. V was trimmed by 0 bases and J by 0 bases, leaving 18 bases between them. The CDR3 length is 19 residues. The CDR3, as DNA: TGTGCCAGCAGCCAAGATGGAGTGGTAAGGACAGATAGCAATCAGCCCCAGCATTTT. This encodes CASSQDGVVRTDSNQPQHF. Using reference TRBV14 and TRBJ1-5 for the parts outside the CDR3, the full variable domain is EAGVTQFPSHSVIEKGQTVTLRCDPISGHDNLYWYRRVMGKEIKFLLHFVKESKQDESGMPNNRFLAERTGGTYSTLKVQPAELEDSGVYFCASSQDGVVRTDSNQPQHFGDGTRLSIL.

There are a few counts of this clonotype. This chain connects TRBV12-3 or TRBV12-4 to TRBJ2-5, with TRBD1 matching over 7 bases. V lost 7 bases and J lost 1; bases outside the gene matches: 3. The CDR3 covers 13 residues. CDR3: CASMGQLQETQYF. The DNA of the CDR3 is TGTGCCAGCATGGGACAGCTCCAAGAGACCCAGTACTTC.

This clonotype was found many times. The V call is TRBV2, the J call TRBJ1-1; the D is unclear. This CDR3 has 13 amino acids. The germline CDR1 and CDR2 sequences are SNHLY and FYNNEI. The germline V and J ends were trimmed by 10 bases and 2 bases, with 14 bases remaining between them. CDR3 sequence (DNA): TGTGCCACCAAGCCGCTGGGAAACACTGAAGCTTTCTTT. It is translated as CATKPLGNTEAFF.

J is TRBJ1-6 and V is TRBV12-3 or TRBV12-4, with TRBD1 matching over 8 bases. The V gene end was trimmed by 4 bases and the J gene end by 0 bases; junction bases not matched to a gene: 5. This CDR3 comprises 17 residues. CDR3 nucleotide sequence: TGTGCCAGCAGTTCAGGGACAGGCAACTCCTATAATTCACCCCTCCACTTT. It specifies CASSSGTGNSYNSPLHF.

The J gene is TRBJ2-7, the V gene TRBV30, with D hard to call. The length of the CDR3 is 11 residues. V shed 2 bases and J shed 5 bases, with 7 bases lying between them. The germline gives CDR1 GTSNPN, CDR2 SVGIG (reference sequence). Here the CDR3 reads CAWSYMNEQYF. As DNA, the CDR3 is TGTGCCTGGAGTTACATGAACGAGCAGTACTTC.

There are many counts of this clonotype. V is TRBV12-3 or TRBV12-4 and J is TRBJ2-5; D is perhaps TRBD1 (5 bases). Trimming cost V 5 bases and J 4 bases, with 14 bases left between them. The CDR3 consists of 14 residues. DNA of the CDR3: TGTGCCAGCAGTCCTACAGGATCCGGAGAGACCCAGTACTTC. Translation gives CASSPTGSGETQYF.

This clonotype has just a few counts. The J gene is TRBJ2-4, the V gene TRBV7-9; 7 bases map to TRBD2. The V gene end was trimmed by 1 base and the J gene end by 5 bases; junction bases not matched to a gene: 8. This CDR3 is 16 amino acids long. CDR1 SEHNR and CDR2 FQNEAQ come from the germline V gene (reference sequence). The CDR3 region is CASSLVPRGEENIQYF. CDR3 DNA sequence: TGTGCCAGCAGCTTAGTCCCTCGGGGGGAAGAAAACATTCAGTACTTC.

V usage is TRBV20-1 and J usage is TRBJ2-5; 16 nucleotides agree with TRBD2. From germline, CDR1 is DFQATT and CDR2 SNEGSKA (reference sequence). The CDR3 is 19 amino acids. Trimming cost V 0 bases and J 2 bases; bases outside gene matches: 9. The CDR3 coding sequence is TGCAGTGCTAGAGATTTGGGACTAGCGGGAGGGCCTCTTCAAGAGACCCAGTACTTC. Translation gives CSARDLGLAGGPLQETQYF.

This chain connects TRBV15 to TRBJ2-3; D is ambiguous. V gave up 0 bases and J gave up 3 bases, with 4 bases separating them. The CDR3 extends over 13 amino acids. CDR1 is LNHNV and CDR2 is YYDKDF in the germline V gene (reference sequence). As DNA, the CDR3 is TGTGCCACCAGCAGAGATCTTACAGATACGCAGTATTTT. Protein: CATSRDLTDTQYF.

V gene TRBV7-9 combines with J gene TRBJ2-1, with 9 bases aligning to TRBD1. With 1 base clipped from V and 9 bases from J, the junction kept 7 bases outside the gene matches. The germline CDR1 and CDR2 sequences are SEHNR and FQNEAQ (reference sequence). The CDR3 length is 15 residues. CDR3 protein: CASSLVGTGKGEQFF. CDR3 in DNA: TGTGCCAGCAGCTTAGTTGGGACAGGGAAGGGTGAGCAGTTCTTC.

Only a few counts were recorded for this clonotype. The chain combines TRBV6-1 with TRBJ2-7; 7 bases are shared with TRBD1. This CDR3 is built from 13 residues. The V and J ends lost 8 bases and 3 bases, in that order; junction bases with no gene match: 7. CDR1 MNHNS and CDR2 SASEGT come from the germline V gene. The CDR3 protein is CASWRQGVYEQYF. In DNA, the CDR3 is TGTGCCAGCTGGCGGCAGGGGGTCTACGAGCAGTACTTC.

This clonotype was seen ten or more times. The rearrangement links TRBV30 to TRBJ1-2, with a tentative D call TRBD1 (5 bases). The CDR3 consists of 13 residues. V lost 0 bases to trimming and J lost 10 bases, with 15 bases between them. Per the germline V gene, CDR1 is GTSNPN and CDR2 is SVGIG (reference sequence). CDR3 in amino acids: CAWSVKGRQDYTF. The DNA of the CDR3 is TGTGCCTGGAGTGTAAAGGGGCGGCAGGACTACACCTTC.

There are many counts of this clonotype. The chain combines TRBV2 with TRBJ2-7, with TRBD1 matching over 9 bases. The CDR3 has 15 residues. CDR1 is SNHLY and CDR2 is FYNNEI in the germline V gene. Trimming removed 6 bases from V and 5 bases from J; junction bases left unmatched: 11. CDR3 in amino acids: CASRETSGQGNEQYF. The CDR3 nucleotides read TGTGCCAGCAGAGAAACTTCCGGACAGGGGAACGAGCAGTACTTC.

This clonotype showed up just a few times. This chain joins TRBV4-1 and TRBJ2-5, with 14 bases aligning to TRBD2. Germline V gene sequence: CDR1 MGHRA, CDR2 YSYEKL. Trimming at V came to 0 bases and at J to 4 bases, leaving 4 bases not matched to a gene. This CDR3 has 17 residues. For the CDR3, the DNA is TGCGCCAGCAGCCAAGACAGACTAGCGGGAGGGGGAGAGACCCAGTACTTC. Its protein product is CASSQDRLAGGGETQYF.

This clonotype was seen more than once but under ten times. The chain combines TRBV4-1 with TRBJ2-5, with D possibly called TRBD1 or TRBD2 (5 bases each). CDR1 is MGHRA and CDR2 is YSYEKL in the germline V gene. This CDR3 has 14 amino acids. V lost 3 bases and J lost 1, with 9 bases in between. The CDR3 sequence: CASSHWGSQETQYF. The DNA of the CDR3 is TGCGCCAGCAGCCATTGGGGGTCCCAAGAGACCCAGTACTTC.

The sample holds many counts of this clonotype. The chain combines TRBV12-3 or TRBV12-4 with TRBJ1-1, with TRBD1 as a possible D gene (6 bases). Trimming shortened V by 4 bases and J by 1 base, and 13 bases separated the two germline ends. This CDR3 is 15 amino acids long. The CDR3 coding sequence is TGTGCCAGCAGTTCGCCCTGGGGGCGGAACACTGAAGCTTTCTTT. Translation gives CASSSPWGRNTEAFF.

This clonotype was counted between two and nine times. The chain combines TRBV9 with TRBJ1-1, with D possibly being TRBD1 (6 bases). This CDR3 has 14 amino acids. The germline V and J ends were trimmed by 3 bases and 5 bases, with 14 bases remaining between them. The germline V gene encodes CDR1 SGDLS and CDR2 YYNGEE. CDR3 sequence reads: CASSADSWGTEAFF. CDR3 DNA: TGTGCCAGCAGCGCGGACAGTTGGGGGACTGAAGCTTTCTTT.

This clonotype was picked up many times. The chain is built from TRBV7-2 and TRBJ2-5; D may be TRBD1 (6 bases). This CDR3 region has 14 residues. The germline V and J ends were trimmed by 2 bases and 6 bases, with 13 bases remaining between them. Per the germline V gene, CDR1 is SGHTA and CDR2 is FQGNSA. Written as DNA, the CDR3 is TGTGCCAGCAGCTTAAACAGGGTTGAGAAGACCCAGTACTTC. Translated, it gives CASSLNRVEKTQYF.

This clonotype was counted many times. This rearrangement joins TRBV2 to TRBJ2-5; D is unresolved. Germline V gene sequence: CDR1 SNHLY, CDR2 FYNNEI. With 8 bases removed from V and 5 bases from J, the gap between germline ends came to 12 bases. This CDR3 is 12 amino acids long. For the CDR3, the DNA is TGTGCCAGCGGCAGCACTTGGGAGACCCAGTACTTC. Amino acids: CASGSTWETQYF.

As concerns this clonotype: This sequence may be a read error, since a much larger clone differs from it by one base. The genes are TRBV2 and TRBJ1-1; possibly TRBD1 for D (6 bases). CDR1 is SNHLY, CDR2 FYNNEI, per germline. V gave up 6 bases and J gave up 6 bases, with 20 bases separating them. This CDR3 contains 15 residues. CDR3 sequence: CASSDETGENAEAFF. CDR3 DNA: TGTGCCAGCAGCGATGAGACAGGAGAAAACGCTGAAGCTTTCTTT. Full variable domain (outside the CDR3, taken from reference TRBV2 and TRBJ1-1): EPEVTQTPSHQVTQMGQEVILRCVPISNHLYFYWYRQILGQKVEFLVSFYNNEISEKSEIFDDQFSVERPDGSNFTLKIRSTKLEDSAMYFCASSDETGENAEAFFGQGTRLTVV.

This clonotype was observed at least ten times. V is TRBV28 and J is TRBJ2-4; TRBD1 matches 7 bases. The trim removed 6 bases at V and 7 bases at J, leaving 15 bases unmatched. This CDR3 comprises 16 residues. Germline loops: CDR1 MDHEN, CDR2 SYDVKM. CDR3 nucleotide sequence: TGTGCCAGCAGCACCCCGAAGGGTTCGGACAGGAACATTCAGTACTTC. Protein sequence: CASSTPKGSDRNIQYF.

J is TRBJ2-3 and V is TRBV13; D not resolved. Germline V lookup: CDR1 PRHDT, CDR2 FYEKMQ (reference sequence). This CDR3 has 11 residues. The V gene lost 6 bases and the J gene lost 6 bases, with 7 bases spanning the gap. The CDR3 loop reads CASSSKDTQYF. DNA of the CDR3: TGTGCCAGCAGTTCCAAGGATACGCAGTATTTT.

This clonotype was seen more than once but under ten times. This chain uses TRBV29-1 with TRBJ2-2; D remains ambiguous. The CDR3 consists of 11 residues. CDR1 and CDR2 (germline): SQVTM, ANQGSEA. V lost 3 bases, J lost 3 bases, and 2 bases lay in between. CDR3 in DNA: TGCAGCGTTGACGACACCGGGGAGCTGTTTTTT. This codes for CSVDDTGELFF.

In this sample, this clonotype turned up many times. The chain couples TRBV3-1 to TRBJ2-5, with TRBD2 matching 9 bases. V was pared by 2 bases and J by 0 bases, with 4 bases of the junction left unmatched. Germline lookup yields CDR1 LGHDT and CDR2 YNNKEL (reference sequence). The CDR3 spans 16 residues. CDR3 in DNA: TGTGCCAGCAGCCAACAGAGCGGGAGGCACCAAGAGACCCAGTACTTC. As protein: CASSQQSGRHQETQYF.

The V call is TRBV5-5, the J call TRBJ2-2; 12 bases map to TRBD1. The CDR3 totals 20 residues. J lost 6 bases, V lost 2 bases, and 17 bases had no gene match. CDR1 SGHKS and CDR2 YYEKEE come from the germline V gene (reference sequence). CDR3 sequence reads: CASSFSLPIRDRGRSGELFF. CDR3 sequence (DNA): TGTGCCAGCAGCTTTAGTTTGCCCATCCGGGACAGGGGGCGATCCGGGGAGCTGTTTTTT.

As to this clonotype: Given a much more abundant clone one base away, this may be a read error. The CDR3 region is CASKNQPNYGYTF. In DNA form, the CDR3 reads TGTGCCAGCAAAAACCAACCTAACTATGGCTACACCTTC. J is TRBJ1-2 and V is TRBV28; D call uncertain. The CDR3 contains 13 residues. Germline CDR1 and CDR2: MDHEN and SYDVKM. Trimming cost V 7 bases and J 0 bases, with 9 bases left between them.